The rows below give T cell receptor beta chains drawn from one sample of a study of blood T cells in healthy people across ages. TCRdb redid the calling of the 5' RACE reads with MiXCR, one entry per CDR3 protein. This sample yields about 1,600,000 distinct CDR3 sequences, of which 35% to 45% are seen a single time; under 8% belongs to the top ten. What was sequenced was blood. These receptors originate from a young woman in good health. Each CDR3 is given with its conserved first and last residue. Each record gives: V gene, J gene, D gene, clone size, CDR3 protein, CDR3 DNA. The D gene is left open where the match is weak. Clone size appears in some rows only: once, few, many, or a class for an expanded clone.

V gene: TRBV12-3/TRBV12-4; J gene: TRBJ2-3; D gene: -; clone size: few; CDR3 protein: CASSTTAPSDTQYF; CDR3 DNA: TGTGCCAGCAGCACCACAGCCCCTAGCGATACGCAGTATTTT
V gene: TRBV27; J gene: TRBJ2-1; D gene: TRBD2; clone size: -; CDR3 protein: CASSLSGGTSISSYNEQFF; CDR3 DNA: TGTGCCAGCAGTTTATCGGGAGGGACTTCTATAAGCTCCTACAATGAGCAGTTCTTC
V gene: TRBV12-3/TRBV12-4; J gene: TRBJ2-7; D gene: -; clone size: few; CDR3 protein: CASSQHVTGEQYF; CDR3 DNA: TGTGCCAGCAGTCAACATGTGACGGGCGAGCAGTACTTC
V gene: TRBV5-1; J gene: TRBJ1-2; D gene: -; clone size: few; CDR3 protein: CASRPRENYGYTF; CDR3 DNA: TGCGCCAGCAGGCCTCGAGAAAACTATGGCTACACCTTC
V gene: TRBV14; J gene: TRBJ1-1; D gene: -; clone size: -; CDR3 protein: CASSQERVGTIMNTEAFF; CDR3 DNA: TGTGCCAGCAGCCAAGAACGGGTCGGGACTATCATGAACACTGAAGCTTTCTTT
V gene: TRBV20-1; J gene: TRBJ1-2; D gene: -; clone size: once; CDR3 protein: CSAKTPGIDYGYTF; CDR3 DNA: TGCAGTGCTAAAACCCCCGGCATCGACTATGGCTACACCTTC
V gene: TRBV9; J gene: TRBJ2-3; D gene: TRBD2; clone size: many; CDR3 protein: CASSAGLAGGTDTQYF; CDR3 DNA: TGTGCCAGCAGCGCGGGACTAGCGGGGGGCACAGATACGCAGTATTTT
V gene: TRBV3-1; J gene: TRBJ2-2; D gene: -; clone size: few; CDR3 protein: CASSGGLNTGELFF; CDR3 DNA: TGTGCCAGCAGCGGAGGCCTGAACACCGGGGAGCTGTTTTTT
V gene: TRBV6-1; J gene: TRBJ1-2; D gene: -; clone size: few; CDR3 protein: CASSEGGTLAGGYTF; CDR3 DNA: TGTGCCAGCAGTGAAGGGGGGACACTTGCGGGAGGCTACACCTTC
V gene: TRBV6-6; J gene: TRBJ2-7; D gene: -; clone size: few; CDR3 protein: CASKPTVIYEQYF; CDR3 DNA: TGTGCCAGCAAACCGACAGTTATCTACGAGCAGTACTTC
V gene: TRBV12-3/TRBV12-4; J gene: TRBJ2-5; D gene: -; clone size: -; CDR3 protein: CASRIPGSETQYF; CDR3 DNA: TGTGCCAGCAGAATACCGGGCTCGGAGACCCAGTACTTC
V gene: TRBV7-3; J gene: TRBJ1-2; D gene: -; clone size: -; CDR3 protein: CASSPHGQGIGGYTF; CDR3 DNA: TGTGCCAGCAGCCCCCACGGCCAGGGAATTGGAGGCTACACCTTC
V gene: TRBV4-2; J gene: TRBJ2-5; D gene: -; clone size: -; CDR3 protein: CASSQDPLATQETQYF; CDR3 DNA: TGTGCCAGCAGCCAAGACCCTCTAGCGACCCAAGAGACCCAGTACTTC
V gene: TRBV12-3/TRBV12-4; J gene: TRBJ1-5; D gene: TRBD1; clone size: -; CDR3 protein: CASSSGTGGIGSNQPQHF; CDR3 DNA: TGTGCCAGCAGTTCTGGGACAGGAGGGATTGGGAGCAATCAGCCCCAGCATTTT
V gene: TRBV3-1; J gene: TRBJ2-3; D gene: -; clone size: few; CDR3 protein: CASSLLVSRTDTQYF; CDR3 DNA: TGTGCCAGCAGCCTTTTGGTTTCGCGCACAGATACGCAGTATTTT
V gene: TRBV7-2; J gene: TRBJ2-5; D gene: -; clone size: -; CDR3 protein: CASSRPPVETQYF; CDR3 DNA: TGTGCCAGCAGCCGCCCCCCTGTAGAGACCCAGTACTTC
V gene: TRBV7-9; J gene: TRBJ2-7; D gene: -; clone size: few; CDR3 protein: CASTPEGPYEQYF; CDR3 DNA: TGTGCCAGCACCCCCGAGGGGCCGTACGAGCAGTACTTC
V gene: TRBV11-2; J gene: TRBJ2-7; D gene: TRBD2; clone size: -; CDR3 protein: CASSFEVTSAEVYEQYF; CDR3 DNA: TGTGCCAGCAGCTTTGAGGTCACTAGCGCGGAGGTCTACGAGCAGTACTTC
V gene: TRBV9; J gene: TRBJ2-3; D gene: TRBD2; clone size: -; CDR3 protein: CASSGGTTRDTQYF; CDR3 DNA: TGTGCCAGCAGCGGCGGGACTACCCGGGATACACAGTATTTT
V gene: TRBV12-3/TRBV12-4; J gene: TRBJ2-3; D gene: -; clone size: few; CDR3 protein: CASSPRTAPGTDTQYF; CDR3 DNA: TGTGCCAGCAGTCCCCGGACAGCCCCGGGCACAGATACGCAGTATTTT
V gene: TRBV6-2/TRBV6-3; J gene: TRBJ2-5; D gene: -; clone size: few; CDR3 protein: CASTKDQTQETQYF; CDR3 DNA: TGTGCCAGCACCAAGGACCAGACCCAAGAGACCCAGTACTTC
V gene: TRBV28; J gene: TRBJ2-7; D gene: -; clone size: few; CDR3 protein: CASSLSPEYEQYF; CDR3 DNA: TGTGCCAGCAGTCTCTCCCCTGAATACGAGCAGTACTTC
V gene: TRBV6-1; J gene: TRBJ2-1; D gene: TRBD2; clone size: -; CDR3 protein: CANRAGGSSYNEQFF; CDR3 DNA: TGTGCCAACAGAGCGGGAGGGAGCTCCTACAATGAGCAGTTCTTC
V gene: TRBV4-1; J gene: TRBJ1-2; D gene: TRBD1; clone size: -; CDR3 protein: CASRPPGQKNYGYTF; CDR3 DNA: TGCGCCAGCAGGCCGCCGGGACAGAAAAACTATGGCTACACCTTC
V gene: TRBV5-1; J gene: TRBJ2-1; D gene: TRBD2; clone size: -; CDR3 protein: CASSLQASGGYNEQFF; CDR3 DNA: TGCGCCAGCAGCTTGCAGGCTAGCGGAGGTTACAATGAGCAGTTCTTC
V gene: TRBV7-9; J gene: TRBJ2-1; D gene: TRBD2; clone size: -; CDR3 protein: CASSLQGLAIYEQFF; CDR3 DNA: TGTGCCAGCAGCTTACAGGGACTAGCGATATACGAGCAGTTCTTC
V gene: TRBV6-6; J gene: TRBJ2-7; D gene: TRBD1; clone size: -; CDR3 protein: CASRVGTGGSYEQYF; CDR3 DNA: TGTGCCAGCAGAGTCGGGACAGGAGGCTCCTACGAGCAGTACTTC
V gene: TRBV12-3/TRBV12-4; J gene: TRBJ2-7; D gene: -; clone size: -; CDR3 protein: CASRPKARDSSYNEQYF; CDR3 DNA: TGTGCCAGCAGGCCTAAGGCACGGGACTCATCCTACAATGAGCAGTACTTC
V gene: TRBV24-1; J gene: TRBJ1-2; D gene: -; clone size: -; CDR3 protein: CATSDSMRDGYTF; CDR3 DNA: TGTGCCACCAGTGATTCCATGAGGGATGGCTACACCTTC
V gene: TRBV15; J gene: TRBJ1-1; D gene: -; clone size: few; CDR3 protein: CATSLSDRVNLEAFF; CDR3 DNA: TGTGCCACCAGCCTGTCGGACAGAGTAAACCTTGAAGCTTTCTTT
V gene: TRBV29-1; J gene: TRBJ2-7; D gene: -; clone size: -; CDR3 protein: CSAVGAHNEQYF; CDR3 DNA: TGCAGCGCCGTAGGGGCCCACAATGAGCAGTACTTC
V gene: TRBV20-1; J gene: TRBJ2-7; D gene: -; clone size: few; CDR3 protein: CSAAPLLVGSYEQYF; CDR3 DNA: TGCAGTGCTGCCCCTTTGCTAGTCGGATCCTACGAGCAGTACTTC
V gene: TRBV20-1; J gene: TRBJ2-7; D gene: -; clone size: -; CDR3 protein: CSASGISGSSYEQYF; CDR3 DNA: TGCAGTGCTAGTGGAATTAGCGGTAGCTCCTACGAGCAGTACTTC
V gene: TRBV29-1; J gene: TRBJ2-7; D gene: -; clone size: -; CDR3 protein: CSVEAGGATYEQYF; CDR3 DNA: TGCAGCGTTGAAGCTGGCGGCGCCACCTACGAGCAGTACTTC
V gene: TRBV3-1; J gene: TRBJ1-1; D gene: -; clone size: many; CDR3 protein: CASSRRGSLQTTNTEAFF; CDR3 DNA: TGTGCCAGCAGCCGTAGGGGATCCCTCCAAACCACGAACACTGAAGCTTTCTTT
V gene: TRBV7-8; J gene: TRBJ1-1; D gene: -; clone size: -; CDR3 protein: CASSLAPGVTEAFF; CDR3 DNA: TGTGCCAGCAGCTTAGCGCCTGGGGTCACTGAAGCTTTCTTT
V gene: TRBV20-1; J gene: TRBJ2-7; D gene: -; clone size: few; CDR3 protein: CSASGDINTYEQYF; CDR3 DNA: TGCAGTGCTAGTGGTGACATAAACACATACGAGCAGTACTTC
V gene: TRBV6-1; J gene: TRBJ1-1; D gene: -; clone size: few; CDR3 protein: CASSEAAGPEAFF; CDR3 DNA: TGTGCCAGCAGTGAAGCAGCAGGGCCTGAAGCTTTCTTT
V gene: TRBV2; J gene: TRBJ2-7; D gene: -; clone size: -; CDR3 protein: CASVHPGSLSYEQYF; CDR3 DNA: TGTGCCAGCGTCCACCCCGGCAGTCTTTCCTACGAGCAGTACTTC
V gene: TRBV29-1; J gene: TRBJ2-3; D gene: TRBD2; clone size: few; CDR3 protein: CSVEVASGGPPQQYF; CDR3 DNA: TGCAGCGTTGAGGTTGCTAGCGGGGGACCTCCCCAGCAGTATTTT
V gene: TRBV12-3/TRBV12-4; J gene: TRBJ2-1; D gene: -; clone size: once; CDR3 protein: CASGARITTESHNEQFF; CDR3 DNA: TGTGCCAGCGGGGCTCGAATTACGACAGAATCCCACAATGAGCAGTTCTTC
V gene: TRBV20-1; J gene: TRBJ2-5; D gene: TRBD1; clone size: -; CDR3 protein: CSASTRQGQETQYF; CDR3 DNA: TGCAGTGCATCCACCCGACAGGGGCAAGAGACCCAGTACTTC
V gene: TRBV28; J gene: TRBJ2-4; D gene: TRBD2; clone size: -; CDR3 protein: CASRPTSGGNIQYF; CDR3 DNA: TGTGCCAGCAGACCGACTAGCGGCGGAAACATTCAGTACTTC
V gene: TRBV7-3; J gene: TRBJ2-7; D gene: -; clone size: once; CDR3 protein: CASSLTLRGEGYNEQYF; CDR3 DNA: TGTGCCAGCAGCTTAACGTTAAGGGGGGAAGGTTACAATGAGCAGTACTTC
V gene: TRBV12-3/TRBV12-4; J gene: TRBJ2-1; D gene: TRBD2; clone size: -; CDR3 protein: CASSLRGAGYNEQFF; CDR3 DNA: TGTGCCAGCAGTTTAAGGGGAGCGGGATACAATGAGCAGTTCTTC
V gene: TRBV6-6; J gene: TRBJ2-7; D gene: -; clone size: -; CDR3 protein: CARSSRQGSLTSYEQYF; CDR3 DNA: TGTGCCAGAAGTTCGCGCCAGGGGTCGCTGACCTCCTACGAGCAGTACTTC
V gene: TRBV7-9; J gene: TRBJ2-4; D gene: -; clone size: -; CDR3 protein: CASTDSADEQYF; CDR3 DNA: TGTGCCAGCACCGACTCGGCGGATGAGCAGTACTTC
V gene: TRBV5-1; J gene: TRBJ1-4; D gene: -; clone size: few; CDR3 protein: CASSRPGTDEKLFF; CDR3 DNA: TGCGCCAGCAGCCGACCCGGGACGGATGAAAAACTGTTTTTT
V gene: TRBV4-1; J gene: TRBJ2-2; D gene: -; clone size: -; CDR3 protein: CASSQEGTNTGELFF; CDR3 DNA: TGCGCCAGCAGCCAAGAAGGGACGAACACCGGGGAGCTGTTTTTT
V gene: TRBV28; J gene: TRBJ1-1; D gene: -; clone size: -; CDR3 protein: CASSSHQGNEAFF; CDR3 DNA: TGTGCCAGCAGTTCCCACCAGGGGAATGAAGCTTTCTTT
V gene: TRBV11-1; J gene: TRBJ2-1; D gene: TRBD2; clone size: -; CDR3 protein: CASSPGLAALYNEQFF; CDR3 DNA: TGTGCCAGCAGCCCCGGTCTAGCGGCCCTCTACAATGAGCAGTTCTTC
V gene: TRBV28; J gene: TRBJ1-5; D gene: -; clone size: -; CDR3 protein: CAILGGGNQPQHF; CDR3 DNA: TGTGCCATCCTAGGGGGGGGCAATCAGCCCCAGCATTTT
V gene: TRBV21-1; J gene: TRBJ2-3; D gene: -; clone size: few; CDR3 protein: CASSTILETDTQYF; CDR3 DNA: TGTGCCAGCAGCACCATACTAGAAACAGATACGCAGTATTTT
V gene: TRBV5-1; J gene: TRBJ2-7; D gene: TRBD1; clone size: -; CDR3 protein: CASSHGTGTPYEQYF; CDR3 DNA: TGCGCCAGCAGCCACGGGACAGGGACTCCCTACGAGCAGTACTTC